The entry below gives a single T cell receptor (beta chain) sequence along with its context. There are 12 residues in the CDR3. Trimming cost V 4 bases and J 10 bases, with 11 bases left between them. The sample originates from a study of blood T cell repertoires in COVID-19. The method was immunoSEQ multiplex PCR; TCRdb's version includes in-frame clones alone and lacks a portion of them. There are 300,000 to 350,000 clones in the sample; nearly 90% occur only once, and about 4.5% lies in the top ten. Material for sequencing was PBMCs or T cells enriched from blood (not recorded which). The TCR comes from a woman aged 18-30 years with acute COVID-19. V usage is TRBV12-3 or TRBV12-4 and J usage is TRBJ2-1; tentative D call: TRBD1 (6 bases). The CDR3 DNA sequence: TGTGCCAGCAGTTCACAGGGTAAAGAGCAGTTCTTC. Translated: CASSSQGKEQFF.